Below, 11 T cell receptor beta chains from the same sample are listed, as sequenced in a study of T-cell reconstitution after alpha-beta-depleted transplantation in children. It was with unique molecular identifiers that the TCRbeta library was prepared. TCRdb reprocessed the PCR reads with MiXCR, giving one entry per CDR3 protein. Of tens of thousands of distinct CDR3 sequences detected, around 9% appear once; the ten largest clones hold approximately 30%. Sequences were derived from PBMCs, mostly from graft donor cells, sampled 60 days after TCRalphabeta/CD19-depleted stem cell transplant. The receptors here all came from a male patient between 2 and 10 years old who had a stem cell transplant for chronic granulomatous disease, so the T cells may come from the graft donor.

This chain joins TRBV3-1 and TRBJ1-5; 8 bases line up with TRBD1. Losses at the gene ends were 10 bases for V and 9 bases for J; bases not matched to a gene: 17. This CDR3 has 15 residues. Germline V gene sequence: CDR1 LGHDT, CDR2 YNNKEL (reference sequence). CDR3 DNA: TGTGCCACCTGCCAAGCTCCCGGACAGGGTTGGCCCCAGCATTTT. It encodes CATCQAPGQGWPQHF.

This clonotype has ten or more counts. This rearrangement joins TRBV29-1 to TRBJ1-2, with a weak D call TRBD1 (5 bases). V lost 3 bases and J lost 2, with 10 bases in between. CDR1 is SQVTM and CDR2 is ANQGSEA in the germline V gene. The CDR3 runs to 13 residues. CDR3 region: CSVEGRKNYGYTF. CDR3 sequence (DNA): TGCAGCGTTGAGGGACGTAAAAACTATGGCTACACCTTC.

This clonotype was found many times. The chain employs TRBV28 and TRBJ2-3, with 8 bases aligning to TRBD2. The germline V gene has CDR1 MDHEN and CDR2 SYDVKM. CDR3 length: 15 amino acids. With V trimmed by 4 bases and J by 2 bases, 5 bases remained unmatched. CDR3 loop: CASSYPSGLTDTQYF. DNA of the CDR3: TGTGCCAGCAGTTACCCTAGCGGGCTCACAGATACGCAGTATTTT.

In this sample, this clonotype turned up many times. The chain is built from TRBV7-2 and TRBJ1-5, with a weak D call TRBD1 (5 bases). The V gene's germline CDR1 is SGHTA and CDR2 FQGNSA. V was clipped by 5 bases and J by 1 base, with 12 bases between them. This CDR3 is 15 amino acids long. This chain's CDR3 is CASSGRDLSNQPQHF. CDR3 nucleotide sequence: TGTGCCAGCAGCGGCAGGGACCTAAGCAATCAGCCCCAGCATTTT. Variable domain in full (rest from reference TRBV7-2 and TRBJ1-5): GAGVSQSPSNKVTEKGKDVELRCDPISGHTALYWYRQSLGQGLEFLIYFQGNSAPDKSGLPSDRFSAERTGGSVSTLTIQRTQQEDSAVYLCASSGRDLSNQPQHFGDGTRLSIL.

This clonotype occurred a few times. The chain uses TRBV4-1 and TRBJ2-1; 8 bases are shared with TRBD1. CDR1 MGHRA and CDR2 YSYEKL come from the germline V gene. The CDR3 is 16 residues long. With 1 base clipped from V and 6 bases from J, the junction kept 8 bases outside the gene matches. CDR3: CASSQVTGAYGNEQFF. For the CDR3, the DNA is TGCGCCAGCAGCCAAGTGACAGGGGCATACGGCAATGAGCAGTTCTTC.

This clonotype was picked up many times. The V and J genes are TRBV5-6 and TRBJ2-3; 10 bases are a match to TRBD2. The germline CDR1 and CDR2 sequences are SGHDT and YYEEEE. The CDR3 covers 16 residues. The ends lost 0 bases at V and 1 base at J; junction bases unmatched: 2. This chain's CDR3 is CASSLAGTSGTDTQYF. The CDR3 DNA sequence: TGTGCCAGCAGCTTGGCGGGGACTAGCGGCACAGATACGCAGTATTTT.

This clonotype was observed a handful of times. The chain joins TRBV7-2 to TRBJ2-2; D possibly matches TRBD1 or TRBD2 (7 bases each). The germline CDR1 and CDR2 sequences are SGHTA and FQGNSA. The CDR3 consists of 15 residues. Trimming left V 2 bases short and J 8 bases short, with 15 bases between. The CDR3 coding sequence is TGTGCCAGCAGCTTAAGGGGAGGGGGCATAGGGGAGCTGTTTTTT. It is translated as CASSLRGGGIGELFF.

Many counts were recorded for this clonotype. V is TRBV7-8 and J is TRBJ1-6; D gene ambiguous. CDR3 size: 15 residues. Between the trimmed V and J ends, which lost 3 bases and 2 bases, there was a span of 8 bases. Germline V lookup: CDR1 SGHVS, CDR2 FQNEAQ. CDR3 in DNA: TGTGCCAGCAGCTTGCGGGCTGCCTATAATTCACCCCTCCACTTT. This gives the protein CASSLRAAYNSPLHF.

This clonotype was picked up a small number of times. The chain has TRBV4-3 and TRBJ2-6, with D possibly matching TRBD2 (5 bases). Germline loops: CDR1 LGHNA, CDR2 YSLEER. The V gene lost 0 bases and the J gene lost 1 base, with 7 bases spanning the gap. The CDR3 runs 16 residues. CDR3 sequence: CASSQESGSGANVLTF. DNA for the CDR3: TGCGCCAGCAGCCAAGAGTCGGGGTCTGGGGCCAACGTCCTGACTTTC.

This clonotype was observed at least ten times. The V gene is TRBV27, the J gene TRBJ2-1; no definite D call. CDR3 length: 18 residues. V was clipped by 2 bases and J by 5 bases, with 22 bases between them. Per germline, CDR1 MNHEY and CDR2 SMNVEV (reference sequence). CDR3 sequence: CASSLLGSWAGRDNEQFF. Written as DNA, the CDR3 is TGTGCCAGCAGTTTACTAGGTAGTTGGGCAGGACGGGACAATGAGCAGTTCTTC.

This clonotype was detected ten times or more. The V call is TRBV2, the J call TRBJ2-2, with D possibly matching TRBD2 (5 bases). CDR1 SNHLY and CDR2 FYNNEI come from the germline V gene. CDR3 size: 14 residues. The V end lost 9 bases, the J end lost 1 base, and 12 bases lay between the germline ends. The CDR3 is CARGAGRNTGELFF. As DNA, the CDR3 is TGTGCCAGGGGAGCAGGCAGGAACACCGGGGAGCTGTTTTTT.